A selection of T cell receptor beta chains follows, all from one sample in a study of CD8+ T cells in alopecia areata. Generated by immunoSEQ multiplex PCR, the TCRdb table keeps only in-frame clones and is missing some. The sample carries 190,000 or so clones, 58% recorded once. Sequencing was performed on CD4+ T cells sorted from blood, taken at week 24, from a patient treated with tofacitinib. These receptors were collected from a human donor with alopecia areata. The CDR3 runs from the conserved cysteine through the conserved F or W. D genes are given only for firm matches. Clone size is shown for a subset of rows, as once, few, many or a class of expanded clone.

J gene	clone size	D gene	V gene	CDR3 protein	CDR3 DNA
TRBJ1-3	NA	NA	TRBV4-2	CASSQEPVSGNTIYF	TGTGCCAGCAGCCAAGAGCCAGTCTCTGGAAACACCATATATTTT
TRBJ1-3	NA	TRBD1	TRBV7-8	CASSLAFTGQADVSGNTIYF	TGTGCCAGCAGCTTAGCCTTTACCGGACAGGCGGACGTCTCTGGAAACACCATATATTTT
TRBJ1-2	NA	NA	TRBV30	CAWSGEGYGYTF	TGTGCCTGGAGTGGTGAGGGCTATGGCTACACCTTC
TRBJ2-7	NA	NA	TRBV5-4	CASSLDGYEQYF	TGTGCCAGCAGTTTGGACGGCTACGAGCAGTACTTC
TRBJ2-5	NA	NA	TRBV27	CASSPDGLWTQYF	TGTGCCAGCAGCCCCGACGGCCTCTGGACCCAGTACTTC
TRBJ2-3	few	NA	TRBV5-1	CASSLEEGRGTDTQYF	TGCGCCAGCAGCTTGGAGGAGGGTAGGGGCACAGATACGCAGTATTTT
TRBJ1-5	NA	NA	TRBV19	CASSIREFNQPQHF	TGTGCCAGTAGTATTAGGGAATTCAATCAGCCCCAGCATTTT
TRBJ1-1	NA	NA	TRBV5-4	CASSLDRRNTEAFF	TGTGCCAGCAGCTTGGATCGTCGGAACACTGAAGCTTTCTTT
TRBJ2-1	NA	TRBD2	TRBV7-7	CASSRGLAGTSEQFF	TGTGCCAGCAGCCGGGGACTAGCGGGCACCAGTGAGCAGTTCTTC
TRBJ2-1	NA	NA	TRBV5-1	CASSGFGGEQFF	TGCGCCAGCAGTGGGTTCGGTGGAGAGCAGTTCTTC
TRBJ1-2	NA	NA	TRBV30	CAWTTNYGYTF	TGTGCCTGGACAACTAACTATGGCTACACCTTC
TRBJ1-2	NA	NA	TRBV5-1	CASRAGSNYGYTF	TGCGCCAGCAGGGCAGGTTCCAACTATGGCTACACCTTC
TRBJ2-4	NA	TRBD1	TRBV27	CASSLSQDRGLIRYF	TGTGCCAGCAGTTTATCGCAGGACAGGGGTCTTATTCGGTACTTC
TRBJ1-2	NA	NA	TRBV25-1	CASSEYFPGSGYGYTF	TGTGCCAGCAGTGAATATTTTCCGGGATCAGGCTATGGCTACACCTTC
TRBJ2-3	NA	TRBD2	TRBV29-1	CSVAGLAGGVDTQYF	TGCAGCGTCGCCGGACTAGCGGGAGGTGTAGATACGCAGTATTTT
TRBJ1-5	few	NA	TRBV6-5	CASSYSLNSNQPQHF	TGTGCCAGCAGTTACAGCCTTAATAGCAATCAGCCCCAGCATTTT
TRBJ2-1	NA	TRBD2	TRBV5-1	CASSPGNELADEQFF	TGCGCCAGCAGCCCGGGAAATGAACTAGCGGATGAGCAGTTCTTC
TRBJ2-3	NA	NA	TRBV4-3	CASSQDGGTDPDTQYF	TGCGCCAGCAGCCAAGATGGGGGCACCGACCCAGATACGCAGTATTTT
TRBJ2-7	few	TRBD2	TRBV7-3	CASSLLPGGSYEQYF	TGTGCCAGCAGCTTATTGCCGGGAGGATCCTACGAGCAGTACTTC
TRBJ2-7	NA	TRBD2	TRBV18	CASSPPISGDSYEQYF	TGTGCCAGCTCACCACCGATTAGCGGGGACTCCTACGAGCAGTACTTC
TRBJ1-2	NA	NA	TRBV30	CAWSRGQGGGYTF	TGTGCCTGGAGCCGGGGGCAGGGAGGCGGCTACACCTTC
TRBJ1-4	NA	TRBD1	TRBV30	CAWSIRTGGNEKLFF	TGTGCCTGGAGTATTAGGACAGGAGGAAATGAAAAACTGTTTTTT
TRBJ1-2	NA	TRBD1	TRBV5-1	CASSFTGGAYGYTF	TGCGCCAGCAGCTTCACAGGGGGCGCCTATGGCTACACCTTC
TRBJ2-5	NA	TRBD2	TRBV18	CASSPGGRETQYF	TGTGCCAGCTCTCCGGGAGGGAGAGAGACCCAGTACTTC
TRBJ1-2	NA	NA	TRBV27	CASAPGRIYGYTF	TGTGCCAGCGCCCCGGGGCGGATCTATGGCTACACCTTC
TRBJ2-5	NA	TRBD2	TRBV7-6	CASSLVDSGKETQYF	TGTGCCAGCAGCTTAGTCGATAGCGGGAAAGAGACCCAGTACTTC
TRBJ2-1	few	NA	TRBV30	CAWSGTGEQFF	TGTGCCTGGAGTGGGACGGGGGAGCAGTTCTTC
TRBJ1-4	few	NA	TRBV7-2	CASSRDTATNEKLFF	TGTGCCAGCAGTCGCGACACTGCAACTAATGAAAAACTGTTTTTT
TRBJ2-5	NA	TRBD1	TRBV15	CATSRGQGAKTQYF	TGTGCCACCAGCAGAGGACAGGGGGCAAAGACCCAGTACTTC